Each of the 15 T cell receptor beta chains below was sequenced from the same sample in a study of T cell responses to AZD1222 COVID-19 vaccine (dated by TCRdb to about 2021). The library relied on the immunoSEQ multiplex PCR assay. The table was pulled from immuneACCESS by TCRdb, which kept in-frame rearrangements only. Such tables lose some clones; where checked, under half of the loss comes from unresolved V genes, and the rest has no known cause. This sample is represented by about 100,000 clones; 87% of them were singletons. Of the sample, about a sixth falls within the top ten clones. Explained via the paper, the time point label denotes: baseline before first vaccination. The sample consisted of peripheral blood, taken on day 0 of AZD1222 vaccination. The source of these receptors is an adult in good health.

The CDR3 DNA follows: TGTGCCAGCAGTCGACAGGACTCCTACGAGCAGTACTTC. The encoded protein is CASSRQDSYEQYF. The V call is TRBV12-3 or TRBV12-4, the J call TRBJ2-7; TRBD1 is a possible D gene (6 bases). The CDR3 contains 13 residues. Trimming left V 5 bases short and J 0 bases short, with 8 bases between.

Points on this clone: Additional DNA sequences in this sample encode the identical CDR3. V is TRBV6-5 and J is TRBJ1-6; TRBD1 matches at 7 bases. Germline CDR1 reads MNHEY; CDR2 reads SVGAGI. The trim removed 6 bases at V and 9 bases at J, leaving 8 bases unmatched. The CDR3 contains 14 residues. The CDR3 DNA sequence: TGTGCCAGCAGCCCGGGACAGCCTAGTTCACCCCTCCACTTT. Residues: CASSPGQPSSPLHF.

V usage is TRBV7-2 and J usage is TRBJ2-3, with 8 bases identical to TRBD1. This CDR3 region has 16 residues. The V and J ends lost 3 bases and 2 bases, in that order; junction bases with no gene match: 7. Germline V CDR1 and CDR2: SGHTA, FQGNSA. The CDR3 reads CASSFLDRGITDTQYF. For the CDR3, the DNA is TGTGCCAGCAGCTTCCTCGACAGGGGAATCACAGATACGCAGTATTTT.

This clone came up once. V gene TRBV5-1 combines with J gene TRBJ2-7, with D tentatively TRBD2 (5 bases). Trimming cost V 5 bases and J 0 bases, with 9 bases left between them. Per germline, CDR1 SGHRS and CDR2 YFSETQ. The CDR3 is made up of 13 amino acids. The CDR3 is CASREGASYEQYF. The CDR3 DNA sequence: TGCGCCAGCAGAGAGGGTGCCTCCTACGAGCAGTACTTC. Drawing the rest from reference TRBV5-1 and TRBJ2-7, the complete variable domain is KAGVTQTPRYLIKTRGQQVTLSCSPISGHRSVSWYQQTPGQGLQFLFEYFSETQRNKGNFPGRFSGRQFSNSRSEMNVSTLELGDSALYLCASREGASYEQYFGPGTRLTVT.

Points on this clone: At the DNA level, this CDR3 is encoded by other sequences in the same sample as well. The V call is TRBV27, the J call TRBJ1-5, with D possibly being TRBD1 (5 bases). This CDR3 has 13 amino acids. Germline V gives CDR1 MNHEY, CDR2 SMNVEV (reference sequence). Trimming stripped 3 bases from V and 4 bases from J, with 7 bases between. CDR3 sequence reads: CASSFSGNQPQHF. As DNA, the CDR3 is TGTGCCAGCAGTTTCTCAGGGAATCAGCCCCAGCATTTT.

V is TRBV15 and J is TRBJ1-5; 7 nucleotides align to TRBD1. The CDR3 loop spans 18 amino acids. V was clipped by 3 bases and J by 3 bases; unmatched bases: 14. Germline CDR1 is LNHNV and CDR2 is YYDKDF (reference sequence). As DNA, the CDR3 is TGTGCCACCAGCAGGCCACAGGGGTTGAATCCGACCAATCAGCCCCAGCATTTT. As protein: CATSRPQGLNPTNQPQHF.

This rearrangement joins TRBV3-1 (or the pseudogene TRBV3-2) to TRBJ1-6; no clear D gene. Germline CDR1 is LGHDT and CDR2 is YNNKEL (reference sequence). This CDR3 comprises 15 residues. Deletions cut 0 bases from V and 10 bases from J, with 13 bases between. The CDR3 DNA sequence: TGTGCCAGCAGCCAAGAGGAGACCTCGGCGTCACCCCTCCACTTT. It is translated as CASSQEETSASPLHF.

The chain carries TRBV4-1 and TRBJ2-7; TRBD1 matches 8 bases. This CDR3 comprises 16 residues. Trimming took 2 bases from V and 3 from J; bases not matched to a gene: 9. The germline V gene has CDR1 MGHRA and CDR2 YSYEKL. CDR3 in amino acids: CASSQPSGDRYYEQYF. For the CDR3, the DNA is TGCGCCAGCAGCCAACCCTCTGGGGACAGGTACTACGAGCAGTACTTC.

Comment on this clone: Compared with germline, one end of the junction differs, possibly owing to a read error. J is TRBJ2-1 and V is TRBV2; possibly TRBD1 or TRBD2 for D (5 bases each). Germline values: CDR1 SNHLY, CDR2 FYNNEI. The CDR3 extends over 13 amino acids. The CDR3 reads CASNPGTYNEQFF. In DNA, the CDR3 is TGTGCCAGCAATCCCGGGACCTATAATGAGCAGTTCTTC.

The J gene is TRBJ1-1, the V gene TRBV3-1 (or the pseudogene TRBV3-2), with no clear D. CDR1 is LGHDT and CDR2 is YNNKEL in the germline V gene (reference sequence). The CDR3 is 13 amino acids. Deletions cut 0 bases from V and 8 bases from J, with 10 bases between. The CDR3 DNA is TGTGCCAGCAGCCAAGACGGTTTTGCGGAAGCTTTCTTT. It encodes CASSQDGFAEAFF.

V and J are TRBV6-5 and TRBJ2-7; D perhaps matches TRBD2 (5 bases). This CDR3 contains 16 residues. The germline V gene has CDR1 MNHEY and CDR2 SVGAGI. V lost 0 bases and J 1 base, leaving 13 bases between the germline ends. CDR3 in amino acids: CASSYSLVARSYEQYF. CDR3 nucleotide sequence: TGTGCCAGCAGTTACTCATTAGTAGCGAGGTCCTACGAGCAGTACTTC.

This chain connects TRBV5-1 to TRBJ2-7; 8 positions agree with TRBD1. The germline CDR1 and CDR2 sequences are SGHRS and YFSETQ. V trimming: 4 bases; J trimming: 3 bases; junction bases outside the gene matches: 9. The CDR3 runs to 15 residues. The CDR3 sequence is CASSTGQGARYEQYF. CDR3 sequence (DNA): TGCGCCAGCAGCACCGGGCAGGGGGCGCGCTACGAGCAGTACTTC. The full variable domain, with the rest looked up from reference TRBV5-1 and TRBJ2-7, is KAGVTQTPRYLIKTRGQQVTLSCSPISGHRSVSWYQQTPGQGLQFLFEYFSETQRNKGNFPGRFSGRQFSNSRSEMNVSTLELGDSALYLCASSTGQGARYEQYFGPGTRLTVT.

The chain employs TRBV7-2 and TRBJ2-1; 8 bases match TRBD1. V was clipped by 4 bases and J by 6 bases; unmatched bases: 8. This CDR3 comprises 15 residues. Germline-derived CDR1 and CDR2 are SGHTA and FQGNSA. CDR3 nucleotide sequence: TGTGCCAGCAGCTCGGGACAGGCACGGGGCAATGAGCAGTTCTTC. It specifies CASSSGQARGNEQFF.

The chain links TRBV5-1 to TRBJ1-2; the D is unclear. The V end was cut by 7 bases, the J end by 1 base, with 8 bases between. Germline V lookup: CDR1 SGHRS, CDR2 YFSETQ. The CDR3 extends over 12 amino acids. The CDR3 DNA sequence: TGCGCCAGCTCAAAGCTTAACTATGGCTACACCTTC. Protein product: CASSKLNYGYTF.

The DNA for the CDR3 is TGTGCCAGCAGTCAAGGACGGGGAGGCTATGGCTACACCTTC. The encoded protein is CASSQGRGGYGYTF. This chain uses TRBV13 with TRBJ1-2; D not certain. This CDR3 contains 14 residues. Per germline, CDR1 PRHDT and CDR2 FYEKMQ (reference sequence). V gave up 6 bases and J gave up 4 bases, with 15 bases separating them. Full variable domain (outside the CDR3, taken from reference TRBV13 and TRBJ1-2): AAGVIQSPRHLIKEKRETATLKCYPIPRHDTVYWYQQGPGQDPQFLISFYEKMQSDKGSIPDRFSAQQFSDYHSELNMSSLELGDSALYFCASSQGRGGYGYTFGSGTRLTVV.